This TCR beta chain was identified during a study of cytomegalovirus exposure and HLA in healthy donors. PCR used 60 Vbeta primers and 13 Jbeta primers. TCRdb's table, derived via immunoSEQ multiplex PCR, lists solely in-frame clones and lacks some. This listing includes 50,000 to 70,000 clones. The germline CDR1 and CDR2 sequences are SEHNR and FQNEAQ (reference sequence). The CDR3 spans 15 residues. V lost 3 bases and J lost 2; bases outside the gene matches: 4. The chain is built from TRBV7-9 and TRBJ1-2; 9 positions match TRBD1. This receptor was identified in a male donor in good health and CMV-seronegative. Sequencing was performed on PBMCs. The CDR3 coding sequence is TGTGCCAGCAGCTTCGGGACAGGGCCCAACTATGGCTACACCTTC. The encoded protein is CASSFGTGPNYGYTF.